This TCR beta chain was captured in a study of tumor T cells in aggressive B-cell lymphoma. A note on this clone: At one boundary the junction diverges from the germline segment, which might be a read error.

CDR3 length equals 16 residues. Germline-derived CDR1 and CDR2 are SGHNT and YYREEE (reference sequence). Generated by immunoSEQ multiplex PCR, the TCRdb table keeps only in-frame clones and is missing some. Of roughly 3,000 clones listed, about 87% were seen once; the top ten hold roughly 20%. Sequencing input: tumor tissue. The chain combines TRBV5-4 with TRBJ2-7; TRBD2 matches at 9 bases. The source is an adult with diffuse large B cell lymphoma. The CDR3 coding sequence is TGTACCAGCACCGACGGGAGGGCGGGAGGGGGCTACGAGCAGTACTTC. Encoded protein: CTSTDGRAGGGYEQYF.